These T cell receptor beta chains were read from a single sample in a study of regulatory T cells in long-lasting Graves disease. TCRdb recomputed calls from the multiplex PCR reads with MiXCR, one row per CDR3 protein. The table shows 450,000 to 500,000 distinct CDR3 sequences, with 15% to 20% occurring only once. These same data were also listed under a study on T cells in Graves' hyperthyroidism and ophthalmopathy.

Sequencing used peripheral blood mononuclear cells (PBMCs), obtained at new diagnosis, from a patient treated with antithyroid drugs. The receptors derive from a man in his forties with Graves disease. The conserved cysteine and the conserved F or W are not part of the CDR3 here. The order of the fields is V gene, D gene, CDR3 protein. The D gene is left open where the match is weak.

>TRBV28|.
ASRGRWDSPLH
>TRBV28|.
ASSLPGDQETQY
>TRBV15|.
ATSRAEASGNTIY
>TRBV12-5|.
ASGPGDDGSPDNEQF
>TRBV20-1|.
SASPVWYEQF
>TRBV19|.
ASSNFLRADSYEQY
>TRBV6-5|.
ASSYGLPYNEQF
>TRBV30|TRBD2
AWRDSNGLAGVSYEQY
>TRBV7-3|TRBD2
ASSLIASGRLNEQF
>TRBV19|.
ASSHTGPGGKLF
>TRBV28|.
ASSLVYWSEQY
>TRBV4-1|TRBD1
ASSRQDMGTGFGEQY
>TRBV20-1|.
SASRNANTGELF